The clone carrying this TCR beta chain was counted at least ten times. This entry is derived from a study of regulatory T cells in long-lasting Graves disease. With iRepertoire HTBI primers and Arm-PCR of CDR3 regions, TCR beta libraries were built. TCRdb used MiXCR to reprocess the multiplex PCR reads, holding one entry per CDR3 protein. The table shows 530,000 or so distinct CDR3 sequences, with roughly 14% occurring only once. CDR3 length equals 18 residues. The V gene end was trimmed by 0 bases and the J gene end by 2 bases; junction bases not matched to a gene: 11. Germline CDR1 reads DFQATT; CDR2 reads SNEGSKA (reference sequence). As to time point: newly diagnosed GD, antithyroid drugs for less than 3 months. Researchers made the TCR library from RNA that was extracted from PBMCs. These data were likewise used in another study, on T cells in Graves' hyperthyroidism and ophthalmopathy. That work adds: Blood also showed most of the thyroid clonotypes that were expanded above 0.001.

This TCR was sampled from a man aged 25 to 40 with Graves disease. Here the sequenced sample was peripheral blood mononuclear cells (PBMCs), taken at new diagnosis, from a patient treated with antithyroid drugs. The chain has TRBV20-1 and TRBJ2-7, with 12 bases matching TRBD1. The CDR3 sequence is CSARDAGTGGAKAYEQYF. CDR3 in DNA: TGCAGTGCTAGAGACGCGGGGACAGGGGGCGCGAAAGCCTACGAGCAGTACTTC.